The 9 T cell receptor beta chains reported below all come from one sample, sequenced in a study of technical replicates of blood from several donors. Here immunoSEQ multiplex PCR was the method, and the copy in TCRdb shows in-frame clones only, minus some. The sample lists approximately 13,000 clones, 75% to 85% occurring once. Sequenced sample: PBMCs. These receptors all stem from a human donor in good health.

The chain links TRBV30 to TRBJ2-1, with TRBD2 matching over 9 bases. Trimming removed 3 bases from V and 3 bases from J; junction bases left unmatched: 6. Germline V gene sequence: CDR1 GTSNPN, CDR2 SVGIG (reference sequence). CDR3 length: 15 amino acids. CDR3 in DNA: TGTGCCTGGAGCTCCGGGACTAGCCTCTACAATGAGCAGTTCTTC. Encoded protein: CAWSSGTSLYNEQFF.

This clone was observed once. The V and J genes are TRBV19 and TRBJ2-1, with 7 bases lining up with TRBD2. In germline, CDR1 is LNHDA, CDR2 SQIVND (reference sequence). Germline trimming cut 0 bases from V and 7 bases from J; bases unmatched to any gene: 12. The CDR3 contains 17 residues. For the CDR3, the DNA is TGTGCCAGTAGTATAGATTATTCTAGCGGACAAGAAAATGAGCAGTTCTTC. It translates to CASSIDYSSGQENEQFF.

The genes are TRBV30 and TRBJ2-7, with 7 positions matching TRBD1. The CDR3 sequence is 14 residues long. In germline, CDR1 is GTSNPN, CDR2 SVGIG (reference sequence). Trimming removed 4 bases from V and 0 bases from J; junction bases left unmatched: 6. The CDR3 region is CAWIRQGSSYEQYF. The DNA for the CDR3 is TGTGCCTGGATCAGACAGGGAAGCTCCTACGAGCAGTACTTC.

The chain links TRBV28 to TRBJ2-3, with 7 bases matching TRBD2. The length of the CDR3 is 17 residues. J lost 0 bases, V lost 4 bases, and 10 bases had no gene match. From germline, CDR1 is MDHEN and CDR2 SYDVKM. CDR3 in amino acids: CASSYRAWEGSTDTQYF. CDR3 coding DNA: TGTGCCAGCAGTTACCGGGCGTGGGAGGGTAGCACAGATACGCAGTATTTT.

The rearrangement uses TRBV5-1 and TRBJ2-1; no clear D. CDR1 is SGHRS, CDR2 YFSETQ, per germline. The V end was cut by 2 bases, the J end by 7 bases, with 22 bases between. The length of the CDR3 is 17 residues. The CDR3 DNA sequence: TGCGCCAGCAGCTTCCCTTCTGTAGGAGAGGCGTTGAATGAGCAGTTCTTC. Its protein product is CASSFPSVGEALNEQFF.

This sequence joins TRBV5-4 and TRBJ1-1, with 8 bases fitting TRBD1. V was clipped by 0 bases and J by 3 bases; unmatched bases: 7. This CDR3 is built from 16 residues. Per germline, CDR1 SGHNT and CDR2 YYREEE (reference sequence). Here the CDR3 reads CASSLGQGAVDTEAFF. The DNA of the CDR3 is TGTGCCAGCAGCTTGGGGCAGGGGGCTGTCGACACTGAAGCTTTCTTT. Full variable domain (rest looked up from reference TRBV5-4 and TRBJ1-1): ETGVTQSPTHLIKTRGQQVTLRCSSQSGHNTVSWYQQALGQGPQFIFQYYREEENGRGNFPPRFSGLQFPNYSSELNVNALELDDSALYLCASSLGQGAVDTEAFFGQGTRLTVV.

The rearrangement links TRBV10-3 to TRBJ1-1; 9 nucleotides align to TRBD1. Trimming at V came to 6 bases and at J to 4 bases, leaving 9 bases not matched to a gene. Germline CDR1 reads ENHRY; CDR2 reads SYGVKD. The CDR3 sequence is 15 residues long. CDR3 nucleotide sequence: TGTGCCATCAGCGACCCGACAGGGGGAGGCACTGAAGCTTTCTTT. This gives the protein CAISDPTGGGTEAFF.

The chain carries TRBV10-1 and TRBJ2-3, with 11 nucleotides matching TRBD2. This CDR3 has 14 amino acids. The germline V gene encodes CDR1 WNHNN and CDR2 SYGVQD (reference sequence). The V segment lost 5 bases and the J segment 5 bases; nucleotides outside the gene matches: 3. Here the CDR3 reads CASSRLAGLDTQYF. The CDR3 DNA reads as TGCGCCAGCAGTCGACTAGCGGGACTAGATACGCAGTATTTT.

V and J are TRBV5-4 and TRBJ1-5; D remains ambiguous. Trimming stripped 0 bases from V and 9 bases from J, with 7 bases between. Germline-derived CDR1 and CDR2 are SGHNT and YYREEE (reference sequence). There are 12 residues in the CDR3. The CDR3 DNA is TGTGCCAGCAGCTTGGGGGAGGGGCCCCAGCATTTT. It is translated as CASSLGEGPQHF.